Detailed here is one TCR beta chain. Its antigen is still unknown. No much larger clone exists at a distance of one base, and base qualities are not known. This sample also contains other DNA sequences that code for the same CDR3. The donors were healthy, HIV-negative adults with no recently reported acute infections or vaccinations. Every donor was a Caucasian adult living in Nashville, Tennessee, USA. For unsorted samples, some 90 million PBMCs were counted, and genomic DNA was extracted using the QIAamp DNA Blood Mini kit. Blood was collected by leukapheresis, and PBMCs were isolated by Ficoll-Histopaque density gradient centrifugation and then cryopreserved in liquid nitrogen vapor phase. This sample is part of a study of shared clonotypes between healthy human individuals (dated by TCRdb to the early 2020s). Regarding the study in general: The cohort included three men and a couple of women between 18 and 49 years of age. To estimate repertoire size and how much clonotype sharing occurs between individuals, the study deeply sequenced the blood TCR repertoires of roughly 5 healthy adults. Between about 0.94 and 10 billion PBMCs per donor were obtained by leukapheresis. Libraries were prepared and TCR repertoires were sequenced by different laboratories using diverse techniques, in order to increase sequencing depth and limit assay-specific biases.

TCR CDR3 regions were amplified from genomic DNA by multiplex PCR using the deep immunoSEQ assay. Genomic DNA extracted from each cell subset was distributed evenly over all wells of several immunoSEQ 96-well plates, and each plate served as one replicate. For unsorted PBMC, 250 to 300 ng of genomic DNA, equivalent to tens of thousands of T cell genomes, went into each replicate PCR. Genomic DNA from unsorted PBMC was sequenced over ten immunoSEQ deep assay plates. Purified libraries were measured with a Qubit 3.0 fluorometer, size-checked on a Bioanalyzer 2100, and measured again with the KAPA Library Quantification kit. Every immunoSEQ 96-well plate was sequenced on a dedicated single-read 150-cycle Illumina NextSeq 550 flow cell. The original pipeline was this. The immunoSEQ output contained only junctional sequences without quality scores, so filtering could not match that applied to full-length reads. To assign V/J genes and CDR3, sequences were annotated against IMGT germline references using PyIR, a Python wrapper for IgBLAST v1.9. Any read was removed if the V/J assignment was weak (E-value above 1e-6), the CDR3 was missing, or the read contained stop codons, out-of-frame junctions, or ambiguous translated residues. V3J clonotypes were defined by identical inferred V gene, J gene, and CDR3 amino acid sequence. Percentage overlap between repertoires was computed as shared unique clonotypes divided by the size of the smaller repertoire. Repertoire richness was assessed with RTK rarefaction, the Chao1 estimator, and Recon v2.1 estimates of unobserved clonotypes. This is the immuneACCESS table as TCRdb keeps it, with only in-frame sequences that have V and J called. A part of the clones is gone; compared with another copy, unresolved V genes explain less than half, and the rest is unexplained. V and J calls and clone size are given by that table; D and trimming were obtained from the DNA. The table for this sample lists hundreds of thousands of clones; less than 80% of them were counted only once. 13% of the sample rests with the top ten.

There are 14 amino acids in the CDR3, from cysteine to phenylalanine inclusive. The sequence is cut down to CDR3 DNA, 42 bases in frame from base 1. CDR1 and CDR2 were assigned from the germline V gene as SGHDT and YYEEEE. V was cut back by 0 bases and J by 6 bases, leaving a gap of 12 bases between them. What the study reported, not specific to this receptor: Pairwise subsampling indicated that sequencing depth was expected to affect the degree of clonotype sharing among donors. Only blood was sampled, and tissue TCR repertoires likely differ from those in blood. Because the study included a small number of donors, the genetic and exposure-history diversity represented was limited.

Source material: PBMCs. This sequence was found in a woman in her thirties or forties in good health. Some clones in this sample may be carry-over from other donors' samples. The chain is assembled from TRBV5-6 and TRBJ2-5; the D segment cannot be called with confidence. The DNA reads TGTGCCAGCAGCTTGGGTGGTGTGCAACAGACCCAGTACTTC. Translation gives CASSLGGVQQTQYF.